These 19 T cell receptor beta chains were all obtained from the same sample, sequenced in a study of regulatory and conventional T cells in RAG deficiency. Blood CD4+ CD25-low CD127-high conventional T cells supplied the genomic DNA template. This table comes from immunoSEQ multiplex PCR, and its TCRdb copy is limited to in-frame clones, with some not included. Of 25,000 to 35,000 clones listed, approximately 96% were seen once; the top ten hold about 0.32%. This sample was also put to use in a study of regulatory T cells. That study reports: The PCR used 52 TRBV and 13 TRBJ primers.

Specimen: CD25- CD4+ T cells sorted from blood. These receptors were taken from a human donor in good health.

V gene TRBV7-9 combines with J gene TRBJ1-1, with D tentatively TRBD1 (5 bases). CDR1 SEHNR and CDR2 FQNEAQ come from the germline V gene (reference sequence). The V and J ends lost 1 base and 4 bases respectively, with 10 bases between them. CDR3 size: 14 residues. The CDR3 DNA follows: TGTGCCAGCAGCTTAGACGGGGGAAGCACTGAAGCTTTCTTT. Translated: CASSLDGGSTEAFF.

The chain links TRBV19 to TRBJ1-2; D unclear. V lost 3 bases to trimming and J lost 5 bases, with 13 bases between them. There are 14 residues in the CDR3. Germline loops: CDR1 LNHDA, CDR2 SQIVND (reference sequence). The CDR3 sequence is CASSIWSSGYGYTF. The DNA for the CDR3 is TGTGCCAGTAGTATTTGGTCCTCGGGTTATGGCTACACCTTC.

The rearrangement joins TRBV4-3 to TRBJ2-1; TRBD2 matches 8 bases. Germline CDR1 LGHNA, CDR2 YSLEER. V lost 4 bases to trimming and J lost 5 bases; unmatched junction nucleotides: 4. CDR3 length: 14 residues. CDR3 protein: CASSLLADNNEQFF. CDR3 DNA sequence: TGCGCCAGCAGCCTACTAGCGGACAACAATGAGCAGTTCTTC.

The chain links TRBV11-2 to TRBJ2-1, with 14 bases that match TRBD2. The CDR3 has 16 amino acids. J lost 9 bases, V lost 2 bases, and 6 bases had no gene match. Germline-derived CDR1 and CDR2 are SGHAT and FQNNGV. The CDR3 loop reads CASSLTTSGGAGEQFF. DNA of the CDR3: TGTGCCAGCAGCTTAACGACTAGCGGGGGGGCCGGTGAGCAGTTCTTC.

V and J are TRBV10-2 and TRBJ1-2; 10 bases map to TRBD1. The CDR3 contains 15 residues. Germline V CDR1 and CDR2: WSHSY, SAAADI. The ends lost 4 bases at V and 8 bases at J; junction bases unmatched: 10. CDR3 DNA sequence: TGCGCCAGCAGTGGAGCCGGGACAGGGGACATGGGCTACACCTTC. This gives the protein CASSGAGTGDMGYTF.

This clone was found a few times. The chain couples TRBV19 to TRBJ1-4; 10 bases fit TRBD1. V shed 4 bases and J 1 base; nucleotides not matched to a gene: 3. The CDR3 consists of 16 residues. CDR1 and CDR2 (germline): LNHDA, SQIVND (reference sequence). The CDR3: CASSTDRGRTNEKLFF. The CDR3 coding sequence is TGTGCCAGTAGTACCGACAGGGGGCGAACTAATGAAAAACTGTTTTTT.

The sample holds a few counts of this clone. V is TRBV11-2 and J is TRBJ1-4; the D is unclear. CDR1 is SGHAT and CDR2 is FQNNGV in the germline V gene. V lost 2 bases, J lost 5 bases, and 15 bases lay in between. This CDR3 region has 16 residues. The CDR3 here is CASSLLLADLNEKLFF. CDR3 sequence (DNA): TGTGCCAGCAGCTTACTCCTCGCCGACTTAAATGAAAAACTGTTTTTT.

CDR3 region: CASSEVGRDTQYF. The CDR3 DNA is TGTGCCAGCAGTGAAGTTGGCAGGGATACGCAGTATTTT. This chain connects TRBV2 to TRBJ2-3; D is unresolved. The germline CDR1 and CDR2 sequences are SNHLY and FYNNEI. The CDR3 has 13 residues. Trimming took 1 base from V and 6 from J, leaving 8 bases between them.

This chain links TRBV7-2 with TRBJ2-6; TRBD1 matches at 10 bases. Germline CDR1 SGHTA, CDR2 FQGNSA. This CDR3 has 16 residues. Losses at the gene ends were 6 bases for V and 3 bases for J; bases not matched to a gene: 5. CDR3 nucleotide sequence: TGTGCCAGCAGTCGGACAGGGGGAGGTGGGGCCAACGTCCTGACTTTC. Amino acids: CASSRTGGGGANVLTF.

The chain is built from TRBV4-2 and TRBJ2-7; weak D call: TRBD2 (5 bases). Trimming shortened V by 3 bases and J by 3 bases, and 15 bases separated the two germline ends. This CDR3 spans 15 amino acids. CDR1 and CDR2 from the germline V gene are LGHNA and YNFKEQ. CDR3 nucleotides: TGTGCCAGCAGCCATCTCTTGTCGGGGATCTACGAGCAGTACTTC. Its protein product is CASSHLLSGIYEQYF.

The chain is built from TRBV2 and TRBJ1-5, with D possibly being TRBD1 (6 bases). Trimming took 5 bases from V and 6 from J, leaving 11 bases between them. The V gene's germline CDR1 is SNHLY and CDR2 FYNNEI. The CDR3 consists of 13 residues. The CDR3 sequence: CASSRDTGQPQHF. The CDR3 coding sequence is TGTGCCAGCAGTCGGGACACAGGTCAGCCCCAGCATTTT.

Details on this clone: At one end, the junction sequence differs from germline, possibly due to a read error. The chain recombines TRBV7-7 with TRBJ2-5; 8 bases align to TRBD2. CDR3 size: 15 residues. The germline V gene encodes CDR1 SSHAT and CDR2 FNYEAQ (reference sequence). The CDR3 loop reads CASSLVGGGQETQYF. Here the CDR3 DNA reads TGTGCTAGCAGCTTAGTCGGGGGGGGCCAAGAGACCCAGTACTTC.

This clone was counted once. In the same sample, other DNA sequences code for this CDR3. The chain joins TRBV7-2 to TRBJ2-7, with 7 bases fitting TRBD2. This CDR3 has 15 amino acids. Trimming took 3 bases from V and 2 from J; bases not matched to a gene: 7. CDR1 and CDR2 (germline): SGHTA, FQGNSA. The CDR3 protein is CASSFAGVKTYEQYF. The CDR3 DNA follows: TGTGCCAGCAGCTTTGCGGGGGTTAAAACCTACGAGCAGTACTTC.

This chain connects TRBV7-9 to TRBJ1-3; D is possibly TRBD1 (6 bases). The V end was cut by 5 bases, the J end by 3 bases, with 17 bases between. There are 16 residues in the CDR3. In germline, CDR1 is SEHNR, CDR2 FQNEAQ (reference sequence). The CDR3 DNA is TGTGCCAGCAGCCAGGTGCGGGGGGCGCTTGGAAACACCATATATTTT. Protein: CASSQVRGALGNTIYF.

The rearrangement links TRBV5-8 to TRBJ2-5; D unresolved. Per germline, CDR1 SGHTS and CDR2 YDEGEE. With 0 bases removed from V and 7 bases from J, the gap between germline ends came to 10 bases. The CDR3 has 13 amino acids. The CDR3 loop is CASSLGQVGTQYF. The DNA of the CDR3 is TGTGCCAGCAGCTTGGGGCAGGTTGGGACCCAGTACTTC.

V and J are TRBV19 and TRBJ1-1, with 8 nucleotides matching TRBD1. V shed 5 bases and J 5 bases; nucleotides not matched to a gene: 4. The CDR3 is 13 residues long. Germline V gene data show CDR1 as LNHDA and CDR2 as SQIVND (reference sequence). CDR3 residues: CASSQGARTEAFF. In DNA, the CDR3 is TGTGCCAGTAGTCAGGGGGCGAGGACTGAAGCTTTCTTT. Using reference TRBV19 and TRBJ1-1 for the parts outside the CDR3, the full variable domain is DGGITQSPKYLFRKEGQNVTLSCEQNLNHDAMYWYRQDPGQGLRLIYYSQIVNDFQKGDIAEGYSVSREKKESFPLTVTSAQKNPTAFYLCASSQGARTEAFFGQGTRLTVV.

The chain is built from TRBV6-5 and TRBJ2-5, with D tentatively TRBD1 (5 bases). With 5 bases removed from V and 3 bases from J, the gap between germline ends came to 10 bases. CDR3 size: 13 residues. In germline, CDR1 is MNHEY, CDR2 SVGAGI. CDR3 nucleotide sequence: TGTGCCAGCAGTACTCGACAGAAAGAGACCCAGTACTTC. It codes for CASSTRQKETQYF.

The V and J genes are TRBV6-5 and TRBJ2-7; 10 bases are shared with TRBD1. The germline V gene has CDR1 MNHEY and CDR2 SVGAGI. This CDR3 comprises 15 residues. The V segment lost 5 bases and the J segment 5 bases; nucleotides outside the gene matches: 9. CDR3 sequence reads: CASSQTGTGVDEQYF. CDR3 DNA sequence: TGTGCCAGCAGTCAGACCGGGACAGGGGTGGACGAGCAGTACTTC.

The chain combines TRBV6-5 with TRBJ2-1; TRBD1 matches 8 bases. CDR1 is MNHEY and CDR2 is SVGAGI in the germline V gene. The length of the CDR3 is 14 residues. The junction had 7 bases not matched to a gene; V was cut back by 7 bases and J by 5 bases. The chain's CDR3 is CASNPGQANNEQFF. CDR3 in DNA: TGTGCCAGCAATCCGGGACAGGCGAACAATGAGCAGTTCTTC.